This T cell receptor beta chain was retrieved from a study of control samples from healthy donors and cancer patients (dated by TCRdb to the early 2020s). About this clone: The antigen it recognizes is unknown. Base qualities are missing; no much larger clone stands one base away.

Library prep was done by the immunoSEQ multiplex PCR assay. In TCRdb, the immuneACCESS table is reduced to in-frame sequences with V and J assigned. These tables do not hold every clone; where another copy was compared, an unresolved V gene accounts for under half, and the others remain unexplained. In all, the sample holds about 110,000 clones, and around nine tenths of those were seen once. Roughly a sixth of the sample rests with the top ten. Trimming at the junction amounts to 3 bases on V and 1 base on J, and the germline ends lie 6 bases apart. CDR1 and CDR2 (MRHNA, SNTAGT) derive from the germline V gene. Including cysteine and phenylalanine, the CDR3 has 13 amino acids. The kept DNA is CDR3 alone, 39 bases in frame from the first base.

This sequence was found in a woman aged 45-65 years in good health. Input material: blood. Recombination linked TRBV6-4 to TRBJ1-1, with no confident D gene call. The sequenced DNA: TGTGCCAGCAGTGAAAACCCGAACACTGAAGCTTTCTTT. It translates to CASSENPNTEAFF.